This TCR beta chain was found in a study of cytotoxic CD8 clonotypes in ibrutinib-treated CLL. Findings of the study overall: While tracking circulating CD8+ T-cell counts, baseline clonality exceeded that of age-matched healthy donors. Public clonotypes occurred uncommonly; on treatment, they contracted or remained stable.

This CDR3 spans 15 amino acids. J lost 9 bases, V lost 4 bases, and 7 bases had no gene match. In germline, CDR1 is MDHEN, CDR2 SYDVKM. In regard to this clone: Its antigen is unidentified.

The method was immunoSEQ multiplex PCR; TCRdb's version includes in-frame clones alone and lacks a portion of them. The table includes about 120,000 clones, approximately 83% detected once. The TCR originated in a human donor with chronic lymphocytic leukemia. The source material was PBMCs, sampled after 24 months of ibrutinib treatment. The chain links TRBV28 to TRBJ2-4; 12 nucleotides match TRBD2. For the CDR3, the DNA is TGTGCCAGCAGTTACCCGCTAGCGGGAGGGGCCATTCAGTACTTC. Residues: CASSYPLAGGAIQYF.